This TCR beta chain was sequenced during a study of cytomegalovirus exposure and HLA in healthy donors. The study, taken as a whole, reports: The study designated 164 TCR beta chains cytomegalovirus-associated. High sensitivity and specificity were reportedly achieved when the classifier diagnosed cytomegalovirus status.

Germline values: CDR1 MNHNS, CDR2 SASEGT. Trimming took off 0 bases at V and 3 bases at J, with 6 bases between the two ends. This CDR3 has 13 amino acids. Regarding this clone: Its antigen is as yet unknown.

Produced via immunoSEQ multiplex PCR; TCRdb's table is partial and in-frame only. The sample records roughly 70,000 clones, 90% to 95% being singletons. The sequence was obtained from a man younger than 35 in good health and CMV-seropositive. Sequenced material: PBMCs. V is TRBV6-1 and J is TRBJ2-7; no clear D. The CDR3 spells CASSEAPSYEQYF. DNA of the CDR3: TGTGCCAGCAGTGAAGCGCCGAGCTACGAGCAGTACTTC.